The present TCR beta chain was sequenced within a study of blood T cell repertoires in COVID-19 (dated by TCRdb to the early 2020s). With respect to the entire study: Collaborator samples came from the United States, Italy and Spain and covered acute and convalescent phases of COVID-19. Samples came from the ongoing ImmuneRACE study (first 160 participants) plus 1,254 subjects from 6 global collaborators. The repertoires were released in a freely available public database intended as a resource for research on the immune response to SARS-CoV-2. The dataset comprised deeply sampled blood TCRbeta repertoires from subjects exposed to, actively infected with, or recovered from COVID-19. The prospective study material was composed of cDNA or gDNA derived from T cells, B-cell-depleted T cells, or PBMCs. Where available, HLA class I and class II types were obtained from metadata supplied by the sample provider rather than from assay-based typing. Sample metadata almost always included a de-identified subject ID, COVID-19 status, age in years and sex.

What the study reported, not specific to this receptor: The amount of clinical and demographic metadata varied by source and participant and was provided uncurated.

Collaborating institutions collected whole blood in K2EDTA tubes following their own protocols. For TCRbeta analysis, collaborators shipped samples in one of three forms: frozen whole blood, isolated PBMCs, or DNA extracted from either of those sample types. This clone has just one count. Its antigen is currently not known. No much larger clone is present one base from it, and per-base qualities are unavailable. Here V drops 5 bases and J drops 0 bases, and the junction holds 6 bases not matched to any gene. The germline V gene specifies SGHDN as CDR1 and FVKESK as CDR2. Measured from the cysteine to the phenylalanine, the CDR3 is 16 residues long. Only the CDR3 DNA is retained, 48 bases long and in frame from the first base. TCRbeta CDR3 regions were amplified from genomic DNA by means of the immunoSEQ Assay, a bias-controlled multiplex PCR. On the study's bioinformatics: Within the assay, amplification of reference gene primers was used to estimate how many nucleated cells each sample contained. Sequence reads were collapsed and filtered to measure the absolute abundance of every unique TCRbeta CDR3 rearrangement. Productive Simpson clonality was computed per sample as the square root of Simpson's diversity index over productive rearrangements. TCRdb holds this immuneACCESS table with in-frame rearrangements only. Some clones are missing; in checked studies, unresolved V genes explain under half, and the rest has no known cause. V, J and clone size are taken as reported in that table, and D and trimming were inferred from the DNA itself. The sample table records about 190,000 clones; 89% of these occur just once. Jointly, the top ten make up 5.5% to 7.5% of the sample.

The chain uses TRBV14 and TRBJ1-3, and 8 junctional nucleotides match TRBD1. This clonotype originated in a middle-aged man with acute or convalescent COVID-19. Material: peripheral blood. The CDR3 protein: CASSRDRILSGNTIYF. The base sequence is TGTGCCAGCAGCAGGGACAGGATCCTCTCTGGAAACACCATATATTTT.